The clone carrying this TCR beta chain came up a few times. Its antigen is not known. The data stem from a study of early T cells in non-severe SARS-CoV-2 infection. Overall study: The study sequenced bulk RNA from unsorted whole blood, with chains unpaired.

Study-level results: VDJdb-based matching was biased toward anti-spike CD8 responses and missed private and CD4 specificities.

Attached unique molecular identifiers marked individual cDNA molecules. MiXCR, applied by TCRdb to the 5' RACE reads, yields one record per CDR3 protein. This sample carries roughly 120,000 distinct CDR3 sequences, about 15% of them seen once, and the ten largest clones take 21%. The clonotype was recovered from an adult who was a healthcare worker with PCR-confirmed SARS-CoV-2 infection or an uninfected control (not recorded which). Sequenced sample: whole blood.

The CDR3 nucleotides are TGCGCCAGCAGCTTGGAGGCAGGAGACCAAGAGACCCAGTACTTC. It is translated as CASSLEAGDQETQYF. The chain couples TRBV5-1 to TRBJ2-5; D call uncertain. The CDR3 consists of 15 residues. In germline, CDR1 is SGHRS, CDR2 YFSETQ. V shed 0 bases and J shed 0 bases, with 9 bases lying between them.